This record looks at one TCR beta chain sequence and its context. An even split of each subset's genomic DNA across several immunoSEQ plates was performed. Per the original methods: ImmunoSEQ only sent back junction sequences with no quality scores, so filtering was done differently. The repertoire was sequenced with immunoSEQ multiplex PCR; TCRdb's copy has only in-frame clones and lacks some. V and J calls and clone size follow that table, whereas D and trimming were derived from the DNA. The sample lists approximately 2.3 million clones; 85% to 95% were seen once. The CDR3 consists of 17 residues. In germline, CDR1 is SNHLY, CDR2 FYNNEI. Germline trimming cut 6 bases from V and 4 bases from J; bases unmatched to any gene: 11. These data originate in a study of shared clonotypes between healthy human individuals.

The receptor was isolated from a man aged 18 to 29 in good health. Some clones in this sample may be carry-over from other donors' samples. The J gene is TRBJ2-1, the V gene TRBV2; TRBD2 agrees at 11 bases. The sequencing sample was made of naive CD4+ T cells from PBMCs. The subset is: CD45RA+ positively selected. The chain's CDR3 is CASRGGLAGGPYNEQFF. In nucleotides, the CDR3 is TGTGCCAGCAGGGGCGGTCTAGCGGGAGGACCATACAATGAGCAGTTCTTC. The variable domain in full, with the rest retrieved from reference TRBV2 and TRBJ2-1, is EPEVTQTPSHQVTQMGQEVILRCVPISNHLYFYWYRQILGQKVEFLVSFYNNEISEKSEIFDDQFSVERPDGSNFTLKIRSTKLEDSAMYFCASRGGLAGGPYNEQFFGPGTRLTVL.